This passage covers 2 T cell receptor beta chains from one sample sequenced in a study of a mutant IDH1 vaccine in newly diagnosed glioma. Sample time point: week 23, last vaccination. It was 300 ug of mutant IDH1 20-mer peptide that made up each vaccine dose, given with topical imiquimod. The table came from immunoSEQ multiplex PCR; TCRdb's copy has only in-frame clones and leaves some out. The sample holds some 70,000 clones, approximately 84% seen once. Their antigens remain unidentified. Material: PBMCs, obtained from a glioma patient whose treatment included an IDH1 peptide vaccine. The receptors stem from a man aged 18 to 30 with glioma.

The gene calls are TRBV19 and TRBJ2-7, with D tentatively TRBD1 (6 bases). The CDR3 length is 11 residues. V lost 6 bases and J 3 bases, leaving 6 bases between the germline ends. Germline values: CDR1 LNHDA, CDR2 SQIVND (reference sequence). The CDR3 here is CASSRGYEQYF. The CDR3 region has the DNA TGTGCCAGTAGCAGGGGCTACGAGCAGTACTTC. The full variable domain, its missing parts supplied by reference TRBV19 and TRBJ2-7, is DGGITQSPKYLFRKEGQNVTLSCEQNLNHDAMYWYRQDPGQGLRLIYYSQIVNDFQKGDIAEGYSVSREKKESFPLTVTSAQKNPTAFYLCASSRGYEQYFGPGTRLTVT.

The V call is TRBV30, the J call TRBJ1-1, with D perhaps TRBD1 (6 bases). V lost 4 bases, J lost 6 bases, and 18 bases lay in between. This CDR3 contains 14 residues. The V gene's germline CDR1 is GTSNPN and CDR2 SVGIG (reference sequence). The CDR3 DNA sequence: TGTGCCTGGAACCCGGGACACTGGGCCGCTGAAGCTTTCTTT. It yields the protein CAWNPGHWAAEAFF.